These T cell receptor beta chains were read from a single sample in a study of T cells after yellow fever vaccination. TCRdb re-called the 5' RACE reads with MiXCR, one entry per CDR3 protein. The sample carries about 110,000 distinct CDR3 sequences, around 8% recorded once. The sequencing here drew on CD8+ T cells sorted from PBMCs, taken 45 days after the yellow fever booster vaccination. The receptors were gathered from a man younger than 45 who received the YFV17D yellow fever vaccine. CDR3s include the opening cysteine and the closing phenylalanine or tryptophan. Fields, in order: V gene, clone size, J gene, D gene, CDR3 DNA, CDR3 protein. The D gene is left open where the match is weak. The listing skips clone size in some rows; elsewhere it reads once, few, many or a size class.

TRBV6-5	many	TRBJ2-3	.	TGTGCCACAACAGAGGTGTCGTCAGATACGCAGTATTTT	CATTEVSSDTQYF
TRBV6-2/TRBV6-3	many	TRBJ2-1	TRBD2	TGTGCCAGCAGTTACGCGTATTGGAGCGGGAGGGCCTACAATGAGCAGTTCTTC	CASSYAYWSGRAYNEQFF
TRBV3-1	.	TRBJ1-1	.	TGTGCCAGCAGCCAAGGAACGGGCAAGCGGACTGAAGCTTTCTTT	CASSQGTGKRTEAFF
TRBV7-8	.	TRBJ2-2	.	TGTGCCAGCAGCTTAGGACACACCGGGGAGCTGTTTTTT	CASSLGHTGELFF
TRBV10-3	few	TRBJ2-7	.	TGTGCCATCAGTCTAGAGGACGGGGCCTACGAGCAGTACTTC	CAISLEDGAYEQYF
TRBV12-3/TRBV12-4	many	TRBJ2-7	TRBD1	TGTGCCAGCAGCCCTGGACAGGGAACGAACTACGAGCAGTACTTC	CASSPGQGTNYEQYF
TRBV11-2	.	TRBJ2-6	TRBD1	TGTGCCAGCAGCTTAATACCAGGGGGATACTCTGGGGCCAACGTCCTGACTTTC	CASSLIPGGYSGANVLTF
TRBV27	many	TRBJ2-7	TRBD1	TGTGCCAGCAGTACTTGGACAGGGGCCGAGCAGTACTTC	CASSTWTGAEQYF
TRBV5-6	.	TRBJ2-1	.	TGTGCCAGCAGCGACACCAATCAGAGGAATGAGCAGTTCTTC	CASSDTNQRNEQFF
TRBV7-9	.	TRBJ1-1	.	TGTGCCAGCTCCCTTATTACGACCTCCAGGGATTTCTTT	CASSLITTSRDFF
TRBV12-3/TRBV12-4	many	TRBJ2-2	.	TGTGCCAGCAAGGGAACGGGAAACACCGGGGAGCTGTTTTTT	CASKGTGNTGELFF
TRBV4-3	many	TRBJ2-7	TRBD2	TGCGCCAGCAGCGCCGGGACTAGCGGGACGACCGAGCAGTACTTC	CASSAGTSGTTEQYF
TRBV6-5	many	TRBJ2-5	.	TGTGCCAGCAGTTACAGTCCAGGAATACCCCAAGAGACCCAGTACTTC	CASSYSPGIPQETQYF
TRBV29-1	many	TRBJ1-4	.	TGCAGCGTCTGGAAACTATCCGCAACTAATGAAAAACTGTTTTTT	CSVWKLSATNEKLFF
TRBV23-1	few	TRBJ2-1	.	TGCGCCAGCAACGCATGGGGCTCCGGGCAGTTCTTC	CASNAWGSGQFF
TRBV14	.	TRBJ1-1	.	TGTGCCAGCAGCCAAACGTACGGTGAAGCTTTCTTT	CASSQTYGEAFF
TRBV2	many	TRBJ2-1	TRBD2	TGTGCCAGCAGTGATAGCGGGAGCCTGGTCGACAATGAGCAGTTCTTC	CASSDSGSLVDNEQFF
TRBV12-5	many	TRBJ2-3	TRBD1	TGTGCTAGTGGTTTCGGCAAGGGACAGTCTAGCACAGATACGCAGTATTTT	CASGFGKGQSSTDTQYF
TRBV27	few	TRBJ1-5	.	TGTGCCAGCAGTCCGGGACTCCCTGGCGAGGCCCAGCATTTT	CASSPGLPGEAQHF
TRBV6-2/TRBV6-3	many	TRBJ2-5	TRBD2	TGTGCCAGCTTCCGGGAGGGGTTCGGAGAGACCCAGTACTTC	CASFREGFGETQYF
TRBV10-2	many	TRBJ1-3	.	TGCGCCAGCAGTGAGTTTGAGGGGTCTGGAAACACCATATATTTT	CASSEFEGSGNTIYF
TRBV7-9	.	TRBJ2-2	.	TGTGCCAGCAGCTCTACTAGCCCAATTAACACCGGGGAGCTGTTTTTT	CASSSTSPINTGELFF
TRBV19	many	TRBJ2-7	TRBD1	TGTGCCAGTAGTAAACCGGGACAGGGAAACTACGAGCAGTACTTC	CASSKPGQGNYEQYF
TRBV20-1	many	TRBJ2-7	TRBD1	TGCAGTGCTGACAGGGGTGACGAGCAGTACTTC	CSADRGDEQYF
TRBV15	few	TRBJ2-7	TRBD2	TGTGCCACCAGCAGCTTCCCCGAGACTAGCGGGAGGGCCGATGAGTACGAGCAGTACTTC	CATSSFPETSGRADEYEQYF
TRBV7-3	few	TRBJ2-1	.	TGTGCCTCAAAGGGGCTTAGTGACAATGAGCAGTTCTTC	CASKGLSDNEQFF
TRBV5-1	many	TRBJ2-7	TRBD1	TGCGCCAGCCACGACATTGGGACAGCCTACGAGCAGTACTTC	CASHDIGTAYEQYF
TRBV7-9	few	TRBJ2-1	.	TGTGCCAGCAGCTCCCCGACCGACAGAATCTACAATGAGCGGTTCTTC	CASSSPTDRIYNERFF
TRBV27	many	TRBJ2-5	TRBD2	TGTGCCAGCAGCCCGACTAGCGGGAGTGGGGAGACCCAGTACTTC	CASSPTSGSGETQYF
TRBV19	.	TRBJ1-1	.	TGTGCCAGTATTTTCGGGACTGAAGCTTTCTTT	CASIFGTEAFF
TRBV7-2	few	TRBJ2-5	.	TGTGCCAGCAGCCGAGGGCTGTACCAAGAGACCCAGTACTTC	CASSRGLYQETQYF
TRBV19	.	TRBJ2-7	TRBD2	TGTGCCAGTAGTATCCGGCGGGGGACCTACGAGCAGTACTTC	CASSIRRGTYEQYF
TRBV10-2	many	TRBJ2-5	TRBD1	TGCGCCAGCACCATAGATACAGGGGGAGAGACCCAGTACTTC	CASTIDTGGETQYF
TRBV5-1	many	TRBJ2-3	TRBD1	TGCGCCAGCAGTAGCTGGACAGGGAGCGCAGATACGCAGTATTTT	CASSSWTGSADTQYF
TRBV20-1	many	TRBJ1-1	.	TGCAGTGCCAACTCGGAGTGGATCACTGAAGCTTTCTTT	CSANSEWITEAFF
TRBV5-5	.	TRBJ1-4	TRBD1	TGTGCCAGCACGTTGGCGACAGGGTCTAATGAAAAACTGTTTTTT	CASTLATGSNEKLFF
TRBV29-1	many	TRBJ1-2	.	TGCAGCGTTTCCGAGCAGGGCTTGTACAACACCTTC	CSVSEQGLYNTF
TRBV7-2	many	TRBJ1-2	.	TGTGCCAGCAGCTCCCAGGACGGCCTTGGCTATGGCTACACCTTC	CASSSQDGLGYGYTF
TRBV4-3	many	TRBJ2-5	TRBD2	TGCGCCAGCAGCCAAGGGCTCGGGACTAGCGGGAGGATTTGGCAAGAGACCCAGTACTTC	CASSQGLGTSGRIWQETQYF
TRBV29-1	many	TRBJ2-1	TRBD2	TGCAGCGTACGGGAGGCCGGTAACAATGAGCAGTTCTTC	CSVREAGNNEQFF
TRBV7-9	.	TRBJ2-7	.	TGTGCCAGCAGCCCGCCGATAGGATCGACCTACGAGCAGTACTTC	CASSPPIGSTYEQYF
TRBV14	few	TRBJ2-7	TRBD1	TGTGCCAGCAGCCCAGACAGGGTGTTCCCCTTCGAGCAGTACTTC	CASSPDRVFPFEQYF
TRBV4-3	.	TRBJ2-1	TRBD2	TGCGCCAGCAGCCACCTAGCGGGAGACAATGAGCAGTTCTTC	CASSHLAGDNEQFF
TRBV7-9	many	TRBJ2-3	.	TGTGCCAGCAGCTTTCACGGCACAGATACGCAGTATTTT	CASSFHGTDTQYF
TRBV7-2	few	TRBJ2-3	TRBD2	TGTGCCAGCAGCCCCCGGACTAGCGGAGGCACAGATACGCAGTATTTT	CASSPRTSGGTDTQYF
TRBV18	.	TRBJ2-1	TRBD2	TGTGCCAGCTCACAGACAACGGCGGGAGCGGGTGAGCAGTTCTTC	CASSQTTAGAGEQFF
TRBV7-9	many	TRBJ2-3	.	TGTGCCAGCAGCAACCAGGGAGCCGCCGATACGCAGTATTTT	CASSNQGAADTQYF
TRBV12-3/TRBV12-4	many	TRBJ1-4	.	TGTGCCAGCAGTTTTGCTGACGGTGCAACTAATGAAAAACTGTTTTTT	CASSFADGATNEKLFF
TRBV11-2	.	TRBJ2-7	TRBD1	TGTGCCAGCAGCGCACCGGGACAGGGGGCTAACGAGCAGCACTTC	CASSAPGQGANEQHF
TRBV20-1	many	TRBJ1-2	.	TGCAGTGCTAGAGATGTTGACGGCGGTATAGTGGGGACGGGCTATGGCTACACCTTC	CSARDVDGGIVGTGYGYTF